This TCR beta chain was documented in a study of shared clonotypes between healthy human individuals. Study-level information: Three plates each covered CD4 naive and memory; CD8 naive two, CD8 memory one.

Each subset's genomic DNA was split evenly across several immunoSEQ plates. The table came from immunoSEQ multiplex PCR; TCRdb's copy has only in-frame clones and leaves some out. The table lists approximately 400,000 clones, about 96% of them singletons, with approximately 0.32% in the top ten. The CDR3 has 13 amino acids. Trimming left V 6 bases short and J 4 bases short, with 10 bases between. Germline CDR1 is MNHNY and CDR2 is SVGAGI (reference sequence). Caucasian adults living in Nashville, Tennessee, provided all samples. The receptor comes from a young man in good health. The sequenced sample was memory CD8+ T cells sorted from blood. Subset meaning: CD45RO+ cells pooled with CCR7-negative TemRA cells. The chain uses TRBV6-6 and TRBJ1-5; D ambiguous. The CDR3 loop is CASRLAGNQPQHF. The CDR3 bases are TGTGCCAGCAGGCTAGCGGGGAATCAGCCCCAGCATTTT.